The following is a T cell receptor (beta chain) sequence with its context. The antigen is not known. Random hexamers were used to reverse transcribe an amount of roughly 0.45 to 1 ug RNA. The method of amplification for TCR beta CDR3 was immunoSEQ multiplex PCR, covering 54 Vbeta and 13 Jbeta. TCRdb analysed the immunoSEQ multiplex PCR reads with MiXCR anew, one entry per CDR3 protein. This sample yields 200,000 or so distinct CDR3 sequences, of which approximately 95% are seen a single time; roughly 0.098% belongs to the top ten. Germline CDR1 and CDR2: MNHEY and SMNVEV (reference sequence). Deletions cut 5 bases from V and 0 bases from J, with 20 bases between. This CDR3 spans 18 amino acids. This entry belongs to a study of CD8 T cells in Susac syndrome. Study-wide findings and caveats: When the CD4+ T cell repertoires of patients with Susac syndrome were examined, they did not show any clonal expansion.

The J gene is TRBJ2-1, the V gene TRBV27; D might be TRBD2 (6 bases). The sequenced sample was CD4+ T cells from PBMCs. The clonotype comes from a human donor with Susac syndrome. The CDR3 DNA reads TGTGCCAGCAGTAGCTATCGGGGGAACCGGAGCTCCTACAATGAGCAGTTCTTC. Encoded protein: CASSSYRGNRSSYNEQFF.